These T cell receptor beta chains were read from a single sample in a study of OX40 agonist ivuxolimab in advanced cancers. Libraries were prepared by immunoSEQ multiplex PCR; TCRdb keeps only in-frame clonotypes and omits some of them. Among about 66,000 clones listed, roughly four fifths were seen once. Sample: CD4+ or CD8+ T cells sorted from blood, taken in a trial of the OX40 agonist ivuxolimab. These receptors all come from an adult with an advanced solid tumor such as melanoma, head and neck, liver or kidney cancer. Each CDR3 is given with its conserved first and last residue. The order of the fields is clone size, D gene, J gene, V gene, CDR3 DNA, CDR3 protein. A D gene is named only where the DNA matches it firmly. Rows give clone size only sometimes, using once, few, many, or a class for an expanded clone.

clone_size: NA; d_call: NA; j_call: TRBJ1-4; v_call: TRBV7-2; cdr3_nt: TGTGCCAGCAGCCCCCGGGCAGGGTTTGATGAAAAACTGTTTTTT; cdr3_aa: CASSPRAGFDEKLFF
clone_size: NA; d_call: NA; j_call: TRBJ2-7; v_call: TRBV6-5; cdr3_nt: TGTGCCAGCGGTGGACAGCCTTCCTACGAGCAGTACTTC; cdr3_aa: CASGGQPSYEQYF
clone_size: NA; d_call: TRBD1; j_call: TRBJ1-1; v_call: TRBV5-1; cdr3_nt: TGCGCCAGCAGCCCAAACCAGGGACAGGGTACTGAAGCTTTCTTT; cdr3_aa: CASSPNQGQGTEAFF
clone_size: NA; d_call: TRBD1; j_call: TRBJ2-3; v_call: TRBV5-1; cdr3_nt: TGCGCCAGCAGTGGGGACAGGCTAGATACGCAGTATTTT; cdr3_aa: CASSGDRLDTQYF
clone_size: NA; d_call: NA; j_call: TRBJ2-6; v_call: TRBV27; cdr3_nt: TGTGCCAGCAGTTCCAACTCTGGGGCCAACGTCCTGACTTTC; cdr3_aa: CASSSNSGANVLTF
clone_size: NA; d_call: NA; j_call: TRBJ2-7; v_call: TRBV7-9; cdr3_nt: TGTGCCAGCAGCTTGACGGCCGAGCAGTACTTC; cdr3_aa: CASSLTAEQYF
clone_size: NA; d_call: TRBD1; j_call: TRBJ2-5; v_call: TRBV19; cdr3_nt: TGTGCCAGTAGTATATGGGGACAGGGCCAAGAGACCCAGTACTTC; cdr3_aa: CASSIWGQGQETQYF
clone_size: NA; d_call: NA; j_call: TRBJ2-3; v_call: TRBV10-3; cdr3_nt: TGTGCCATCAGCGAACTGGGGGCTAGCACAGATACGCAGTATTTT; cdr3_aa: CAISELGASTDTQYF
clone_size: NA; d_call: TRBD1; j_call: TRBJ2-7; v_call: TRBV7-2; cdr3_nt: TGTGCCAGCAGCCGACAAGGGACAGGAAACTACGAGCAGTACTTC; cdr3_aa: CASSRQGTGNYEQYF
clone_size: NA; d_call: NA; j_call: TRBJ2-7; v_call: TRBV5-4; cdr3_nt: TGTGCCACACGACAGGCTTACTCCTACGAGCAGTACTTC; cdr3_aa: CATRQAYSYEQYF
clone_size: NA; d_call: NA; j_call: TRBJ2-2; v_call: TRBV7-6; cdr3_nt: TGTGCCAGCAGCTTAGGGGGTAACACCGGGGAGCTGTTTTTT; cdr3_aa: CASSLGGNTGELFF
clone_size: NA; d_call: TRBD1; j_call: TRBJ1-4; v_call: TRBV5-1; cdr3_nt: TGCGCCAGCAGCCTGAGACAGGGGGATGAAAAACTGTTTTTT; cdr3_aa: CASSLRQGDEKLFF
clone_size: NA; d_call: TRBD2; j_call: TRBJ2-5; v_call: TRBV7-9; cdr3_nt: TGTGCCAGCAGGACTAGCGGGGGAGGAGAGACCCAGTACTTC; cdr3_aa: CASRTSGGGETQYF
clone_size: NA; d_call: TRBD1; j_call: TRBJ2-1; v_call: TRBV5-1; cdr3_nt: TGCGCCAGCAGGAGGACAGGCGACCATGAGCAGTTCTTC; cdr3_aa: CASRRTGDHEQFF
clone_size: once; d_call: TRBD2; j_call: TRBJ2-2; v_call: TRBV27; cdr3_nt: TGTGCCAGCAGTCGGGGGGCCGGGGAGCTGTTTTTT; cdr3_aa: CASSRGAGELFF
clone_size: few; d_call: NA; j_call: TRBJ2-5; v_call: TRBV19; cdr3_nt: TGTGCCAGTAGTATGCAAAGGGCCGAGACCCAGTACTTC; cdr3_aa: CASSMQRAETQYF
clone_size: NA; d_call: NA; j_call: TRBJ2-5; v_call: TRBV2; cdr3_nt: TGTGCCAGCAGCCCCCAACCAGGGCGGCAAGAGACCCAGTACTTC; cdr3_aa: CASSPQPGRQETQYF
clone_size: NA; d_call: TRBD1; j_call: TRBJ2-7; v_call: TRBV19; cdr3_nt: TGTGCCAGTAGTATACAACAGGGGCCAACCTACGAGCAGTACTTC; cdr3_aa: CASSIQQGPTYEQYF
clone_size: NA; d_call: NA; j_call: TRBJ1-4; v_call: TRBV7-2; cdr3_nt: TGTGCCAGCAGCCCCGGACAGAGTGCAACTAATGAAAAACTGTTTTTT; cdr3_aa: CASSPGQSATNEKLFF
clone_size: NA; d_call: NA; j_call: TRBJ2-2; v_call: TRBV9; cdr3_nt: TGTGCCAGCAGCGCCGAAAACACCGGGGAGCTGTTTTTT; cdr3_aa: CASSAENTGELFF
clone_size: once; d_call: TRBD1; j_call: TRBJ1-2; v_call: TRBV5-6; cdr3_nt: TGTGCCAGCAGCACACGGACAGGGTTGGTCTATGGCTACACCTTC; cdr3_aa: CASSTRTGLVYGYTF
clone_size: NA; d_call: NA; j_call: TRBJ1-5; v_call: TRBV5-1; cdr3_nt: TGCGCCAGCAGCCCGACAGTGCTCACGAACAATCAGCCCCAGCATTTT; cdr3_aa: CASSPTVLTNNQPQHF
clone_size: few; d_call: NA; j_call: TRBJ1-1; v_call: TRBV29-1; cdr3_nt: TGCAGCGTAGATTACACTGAAGCTTTCTTT; cdr3_aa: CSVDYTEAFF
clone_size: NA; d_call: NA; j_call: TRBJ2-3; v_call: TRBV6-5; cdr3_nt: TGTGCCAGCTCTAGTGACACCCATACGCAGTATTTT; cdr3_aa: CASSSDTHTQYF
clone_size: NA; d_call: NA; j_call: TRBJ1-2; v_call: TRBV4-2; cdr3_nt: TGTGCCAGCAGCCAAGATTCCACTAACTATGGCTACACCTTC; cdr3_aa: CASSQDSTNYGYTF
clone_size: NA; d_call: TRBD1; j_call: TRBJ2-2; v_call: TRBV5-1; cdr3_nt: TGCGCCAGCAGCCCCCAGACAGGGGATAATGGCGGGGAGCTGTTTTTT; cdr3_aa: CASSPQTGDNGGELFF
clone_size: NA; d_call: NA; j_call: TRBJ2-5; v_call: TRBV5-4; cdr3_nt: TGTGCCAGCAGCTCACCGACGGTCCAAGAGACCCAGTACTTC; cdr3_aa: CASSSPTVQETQYF
clone_size: NA; d_call: TRBD1; j_call: TRBJ1-5; v_call: TRBV6-1; cdr3_nt: TGTGCCAGCACCCCCTGGGGCCAGGGGGATCAGCCCCAGCATTTT; cdr3_aa: CASTPWGQGDQPQHF
clone_size: NA; d_call: NA; j_call: TRBJ2-1; v_call: TRBV30; cdr3_nt: TGTGCCTGGAGTCCCCGGCTTGGCCGGGAGATCTACAATGAGCAGTTCTTC; cdr3_aa: CAWSPRLGREIYNEQFF
clone_size: NA; d_call: TRBD2; j_call: TRBJ2-3; v_call: TRBV9; cdr3_nt: TGTGCCAGCAGCGTAGCCAGCGGGGTCACAGATACGCAGTATTTT; cdr3_aa: CASSVASGVTDTQYF
clone_size: NA; d_call: NA; j_call: TRBJ2-7; v_call: TRBV6-4; cdr3_nt: TGTGCCAGCAGTGACTGGGACATTGCCTACGAGCAGTACTTC; cdr3_aa: CASSDWDIAYEQYF
clone_size: NA; d_call: TRBD2; j_call: TRBJ2-1; v_call: TRBV2; cdr3_nt: TGTGCCAGCAAAGGACTAGCGGGGGGGGCCCCCTACAATGAGCAGTTCTTC; cdr3_aa: CASKGLAGGAPYNEQFF
clone_size: NA; d_call: TRBD1; j_call: TRBJ2-3; v_call: TRBV5-6; cdr3_nt: TGTGCCAGCAGCACCGGGACAGGGGGCGTAGGGGATACGCAGTATTTT; cdr3_aa: CASSTGTGGVGDTQYF